This is a list of T cell receptor beta chains from one sample in a study of OX40 agonist ivuxolimab in advanced cancers. This table comes from immunoSEQ multiplex PCR, and its TCRdb copy is limited to in-frame clones, with some not included. This sample has about 62,000 clones, with approximately 86% found just once. Sample: CD4+ or CD8+ T cells sorted from blood, taken in a trial of the OX40 agonist ivuxolimab. All receptors derive from an adult with an advanced solid tumor such as melanoma, head and neck, liver or kidney cancer. Both conserved end residues are part of each CDR3. Each record gives: V gene, J gene, D gene, clone size, CDR3 protein, CDR3 DNA. D genes are given only for firm matches. Rows give clone size only sometimes, using once, few, many, or a class for an expanded clone.

TRBV6-5	TRBJ2-5	-	once	CASSYGRWETQYF	TGTGCCAGCAGTTACGGGAGGTGGGAGACCCAGTACTTC
TRBV14	TRBJ2-3	-	-	CASSQDQGASTDTQYF	TGTGCCAGCAGCCAAGATCAAGGGGCCAGCACAGATACGCAGTATTTT
TRBV28	TRBJ2-1	TRBD2	-	CASSFPLLAGGVNVEQFF	TGTGCCAGCAGTTTCCCACTCCTAGCGGGAGGAGTCAATGTAGAGCAGTTCTTC
TRBV11-2	TRBJ2-7	-	-	CASSLDPLGGQYF	TGTGCCAGCAGCTTAGACCCTTTAGGGGGGCAGTACTTC
TRBV2	TRBJ2-3	-	-	CASSDGSWDTQYF	TGTGCCAGCAGTGATGGTAGCTGGGATACGCAGTATTTT
TRBV6-4	TRBJ2-2	TRBD1	once	CASKVDRVSGELFF	TGTGCCAGCAAGGTTGACAGGGTATCCGGGGAGCTGTTTTTT
TRBV7-9	TRBJ1-2	-	-	CASSPSHNYGYTF	TGTGCCAGCAGCCCCAGCCATAACTATGGCTACACCTTC
TRBV7-2	TRBJ1-4	-	-	CASSLGGPSEKLFF	TGTGCCAGCAGCTTAGGTGGGCCGTCTGAAAAACTGTTTTTT
TRBV27	TRBJ2-1	TRBD1	-	CASSQDRGSYNEQFF	TGTGCCAGCAGTCAAGACAGGGGTAGCTACAATGAGCAGTTCTTC
TRBV18	TRBJ2-7	TRBD1	few	CASSDYPGQIYEQYF	TGTGCCAGCTCAGACTACCCGGGACAGATTTACGAGCAGTACTTC
TRBV9	TRBJ2-1	TRBD2	-	CASSNSGSPEQFF	TGTGCCAGCAGTAATAGCGGGAGTCCTGAGCAGTTCTTC
TRBV7-8	TRBJ1-2	TRBD1	-	CASSLLTGPKGYTF	TGTGCCAGCAGCTTATTGACAGGGCCGAAGGGCTACACCTTC
TRBV2	TRBJ1-6	TRBD1	-	CASSKGQASSLHF	TGTGCCAGCAGTAAGGGACAGGCGTCGTCCCTCCACTTT
TRBV10-2	TRBJ2-3	TRBD2	-	CASTLLAGGPNTQYF	TGCGCCAGCACCTTGCTAGCGGGAGGGCCCAATACGCAGTATTTT
TRBV28	TRBJ1-5	-	-	CASERGGQPQHF	TGTGCCAGCGAACGGGGCGGACAGCCCCAGCATTTT
TRBV7-2	TRBJ2-7	-	-	CASSLDARTYEQYF	TGTGCCAGCAGCTTAGATGCCCGCACCTACGAGCAGTACTTC
TRBV11-2	TRBJ1-2	-	-	CASSLNREVDGYTF	TGTGCCAGCAGCTTAAACAGGGAAGTCGATGGCTACACCTTC
TRBV5-1	TRBJ2-3	-	-	CASSNPRGQYF	TGCGCCAGCAGCAATCCCCGTGGGCAGTATTTT
TRBV28	TRBJ1-1	-	-	CASSFGGRNTEAFF	TGTGCCAGCAGTTTCGGGGGGAGGAACACTGAAGCTTTCTTT
TRBV7-9	TRBJ1-2	-	few	CASSLEGIYGYTF	TGTGCCAGCAGCTTAGAAGGGATCTATGGCTACACCTTC
TRBV6-5	TRBJ2-7	-	-	CASSYMGEGYEQYF	TGTGCCAGCAGTTACATGGGCGAGGGGTACGAGCAGTACTTC
TRBV6-5	TRBJ2-7	-	-	CASSIRFLREQYF	TGTGCCAGCAGTATCAGGTTCCTACGCGAGCAGTACTTC
TRBV2	TRBJ1-5	-	-	CASKEWQGLNQPQHF	TGTGCCAGCAAAGAGTGGCAGGGCCTCAATCAGCCCCAGCATTTT
TRBV27	TRBJ2-4	-	once	CASTDPGRNIQYF	TGTGCCAGCACCGACCCGGGGCGAAACATTCAGTACTTC
TRBV5-6	TRBJ2-1	-	-	CASSLGSYNEQFF	TGTGCCAGCAGCTTGGGCAGCTACAATGAGCAGTTCTTC
TRBV28	TRBJ2-3	-	-	CASSFAGPDTQYF	TGTGCCAGCAGTTTTGCGGGCCCAGATACGCAGTATTTT
TRBV2	TRBJ2-1	-	-	CAIQGAASTYNEQFF	TGTGCCATCCAGGGTGCAGCGAGTACCTACAATGAGCAGTTCTTC
TRBV6-5	TRBJ2-7	-	-	CASSTRDKNYEQYF	TGTGCCAGCAGTACCCGGGACAAAAACTACGAGCAGTACTTC
TRBV9	TRBJ2-3	TRBD2	-	CASSVAPAEGGADTQYF	TGTGCCAGCAGCGTAGCGCCAGCAGAGGGAGGGGCAGATACGCAGTATTTT
TRBV12-5	TRBJ2-2	-	-	CASKRLFDGGELFF	TGTGCTAGCAAACGACTTTTCGATGGCGGGGAGCTGTTTTTT
TRBV28	TRBJ1-5	-	-	CASSWTRGGNQPQHF	TGTGCCAGCAGCTGGACAAGAGGAGGGAATCAGCCCCAGCATTTT
TRBV25-1	TRBJ1-2	-	-	CASSEVLESGYTF	TGTGCCAGCAGTGAAGTTCTCGAATCTGGCTACACCTTC
TRBV11-3	TRBJ2-1	TRBD1	once	CASLDRGKSLNEQFF	TGTGCCAGTCTCGACAGGGGGAAATCACTAAATGAGCAGTTCTTC
TRBV27	TRBJ2-7	-	once	CASSSYPGRLTYEQYF	TGTGCCAGCAGTTCCTACCCGGGACGGCTTACTTACGAGCAGTACTTC
TRBV30	TRBJ2-7	-	-	CAWSVGSTYEQYF	TGTGCCTGGAGTGTAGGGTCGACCTACGAGCAGTACTTC
TRBV15	TRBJ2-7	-	-	CATSRDSGEYEQYF	TGTGCCACCAGCAGAGATTCGGGGGAATACGAGCAGTACTTC
TRBV5-1	TRBJ2-5	-	-	CASSFERVQETQYF	TGCGCCAGCAGCTTTGAGCGGGTTCAAGAGACCCAGTACTTC
TRBV5-1	TRBJ2-5	TRBD1	once	CASSLTGTGGIGQYF	TGCGCCAGCAGCTTAACCGGGACAGGGGGCATCGGGCAGTACTTC
TRBV6-5	TRBJ1-1	-	few	CASSSGRLNTEAFF	TGTGCCAGCAGTTCGGGACGTTTGAACACTGAAGCTTTCTTT
TRBV7-3	TRBJ2-1	-	-	CASSSGDNEQFF	TGTGCCAGCAGCTCAGGAGACAATGAGCAGTTCTTC
TRBV28	TRBJ2-4	TRBD1	-	CASSTGVAKNIQYF	TGTGCCAGCAGTACAGGGGTAGCCAAAAACATTCAGTACTTC
TRBV7-9	TRBJ2-1	TRBD2	-	CASSPTSGRDNEQFF	TGTGCCAGCAGCCCTACTAGCGGGAGGGACAATGAGCAGTTCTTC
TRBV9	TRBJ2-3	TRBD1	-	CASSVGTGGTDTQYF	TGTGCCAGCAGCGTCGGGACAGGGGGCACAGATACGCAGTATTTT
TRBV27	TRBJ2-7	TRBD2	-	CASSTHLAGPSYEQYF	TGTGCCAGCAGTACACACTTAGCGGGGCCCTCCTACGAGCAGTACTTC
TRBV19	TRBJ1-4	-	-	CASSTRREGYNEKLFF	TGTGCCAGTAGTACCCGTCGGGAGGGTTATAATGAAAAACTGTTTTTT
TRBV29-1	TRBJ2-2	-	-	CSVGTTGELFF	TGCAGCGTTGGGACAACCGGGGAGCTGTTTTTT
TRBV7-6	TRBJ2-2	-	once	CASSHTRGTNTGELFF	TGTGCCAGCAGCCACACTCGCGGAACTAACACCGGGGAGCTGTTTTTT
TRBV2	TRBJ2-4	TRBD2	-	CASSDPRGGFKNIQYF	TGTGCCAGCAGTGATCCCCGCGGGGGATTCAAAAACATTCAGTACTTC
TRBV19	TRBJ1-4	-	-	CASSIIITATNEKLFF	TGTGCCAGTAGTATCATAATCACCGCAACTAATGAAAAACTGTTTTTT
TRBV18	TRBJ2-3	-	-	CASSPEGGTDTQYF	TGTGCCAGCTCACCCGAAGGCGGAACAGATACGCAGTATTTT
TRBV7-9	TRBJ2-5	TRBD2	-	CASSLRFASGKGETQYF	TGTGCCAGCAGCTTAAGGTTCGCTAGCGGGAAGGGAGAGACCCAGTACTTC
TRBV6-5	TRBJ2-5	TRBD2	-	CASSYGRASVETQYF	TGTGCCAGCAGTTACGGGAGGGCATCGGTTGAGACCCAGTACTTC
TRBV27	TRBJ1-2	TRBD1	-	CASSGDRGGNYGYTF	TGTGCCAGCAGTGGGGACAGGGGGGGGAACTATGGCTACACCTTC
TRBV13	TRBJ1-5	-	once	CASSLGGSQPQHF	TGTGCCAGCAGCTTAGGAGGCAGTCAGCCCCAGCATTTT
TRBV4-2	TRBJ2-5	-	few	CASSHPSQETQYF	TGTGCCAGCAGCCATCCCTCCCAAGAGACCCAGTACTTC
TRBV5-5	TRBJ2-2	-	-	CASSPQGKNTGELFF	TGTGCCAGCAGCCCGCAGGGAAAGAACACCGGGGAGCTGTTTTTT